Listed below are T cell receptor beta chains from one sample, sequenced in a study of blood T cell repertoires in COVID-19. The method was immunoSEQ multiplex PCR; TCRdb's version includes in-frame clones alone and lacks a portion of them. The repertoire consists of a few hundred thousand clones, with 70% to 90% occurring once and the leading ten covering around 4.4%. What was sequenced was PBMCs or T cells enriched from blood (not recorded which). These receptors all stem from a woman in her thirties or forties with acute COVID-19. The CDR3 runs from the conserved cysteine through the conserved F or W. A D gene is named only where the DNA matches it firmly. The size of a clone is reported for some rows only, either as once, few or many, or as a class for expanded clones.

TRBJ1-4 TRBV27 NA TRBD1 TGTGCCAGCAGTTTATTTGGGACAGCAACTAATGAAAAACTGTTTTTT CASSLFGTATNEKLFF
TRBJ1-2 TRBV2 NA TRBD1 TGTGCCAGCAGTGAGGGTTGGGACAGGGGAGGCTACACCTTC CASSEGWDRGGYTF
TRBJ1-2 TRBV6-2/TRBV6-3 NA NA TGTGCCAGCAGTTACCCGGGGACTATCGGAAACTATGGCTACACCTTC CASSYPGTIGNYGYTF
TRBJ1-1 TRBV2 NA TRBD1 TGTGCCAGCTGGCGAACAGGGGTCACTGAAGCTTTCTTT CASWRTGVTEAFF
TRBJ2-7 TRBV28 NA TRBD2 TGTGCCAGCAGTTTATGGGGGGGGTACGATGAGCAGTACTTC CASSLWGGYDEQYF
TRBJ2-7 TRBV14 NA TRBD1 TGTGCCAGCAGCCAAGGAGACAGGGTACCTTACGAGCAGTACTTC CASSQGDRVPYEQYF
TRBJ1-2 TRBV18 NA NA TGTGCCAGCTCACGGGCAACGATAGCTAACTATGGCTACACCTTC CASSRATIANYGYTF
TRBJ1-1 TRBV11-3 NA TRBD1 TGTGCCAGCAGCTCAGGGACAGCCAACACTGAAGCTTTCTTT CASSSGTANTEAFF
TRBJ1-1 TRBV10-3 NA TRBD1 TGTGCCATCAGGGGACAGAGCTACACTGAAGCTTTCTTT CAIRGQSYTEAFF
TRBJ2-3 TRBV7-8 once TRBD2 TGTGCCAGCAGACCACCGTCGCTAGCGGGGTTTAGCACAGATACGCAGTATTTT CASRPPSLAGFSTDTQYF
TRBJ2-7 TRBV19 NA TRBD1 TGTGCCAGTAGTGTACAGGGGGCTAGTGACGAGCAGTACTTC CASSVQGASDEQYF
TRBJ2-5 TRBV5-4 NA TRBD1 TGTGCCAGCAGTTCCTCGGGACAGGGACAAGAGACCCAGTACTTC CASSSSGQGQETQYF
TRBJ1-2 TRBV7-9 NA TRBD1 TGTGCCAGCACCTCCTCGGGACAGGAGGGCTACACCTTC CASTSSGQEGYTF